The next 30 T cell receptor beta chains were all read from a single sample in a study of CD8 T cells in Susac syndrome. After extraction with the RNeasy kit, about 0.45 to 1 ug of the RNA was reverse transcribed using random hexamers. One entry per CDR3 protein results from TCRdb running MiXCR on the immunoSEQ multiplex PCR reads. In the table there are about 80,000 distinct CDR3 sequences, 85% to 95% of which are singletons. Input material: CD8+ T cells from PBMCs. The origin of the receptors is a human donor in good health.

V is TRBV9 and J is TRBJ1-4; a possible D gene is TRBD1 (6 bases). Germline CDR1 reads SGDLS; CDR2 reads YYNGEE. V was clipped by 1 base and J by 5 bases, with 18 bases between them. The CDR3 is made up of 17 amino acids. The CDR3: CASSVYSGGGANEKLFF. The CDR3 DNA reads TGTGCCAGCAGCGTATACTCCGGGGGCGGCGCGAATGAAAAACTGTTTTTT.

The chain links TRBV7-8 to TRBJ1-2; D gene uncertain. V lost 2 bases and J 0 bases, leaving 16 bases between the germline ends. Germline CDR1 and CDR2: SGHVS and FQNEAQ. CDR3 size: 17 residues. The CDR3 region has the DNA TGTGCCAGCAGCTTACGGTCTCGGGAGGGCTCTAACTATGGCTACACCTTC. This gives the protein CASSLRSREGSNYGYTF.

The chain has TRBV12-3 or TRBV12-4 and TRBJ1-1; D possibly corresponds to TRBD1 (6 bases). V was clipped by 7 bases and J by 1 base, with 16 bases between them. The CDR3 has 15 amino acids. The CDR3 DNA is TGTGCCAGCAAATCTTCGTGGGGGGCGAACACTGAAGCTTTCTTT. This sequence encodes CASKSSWGANTEAFF.

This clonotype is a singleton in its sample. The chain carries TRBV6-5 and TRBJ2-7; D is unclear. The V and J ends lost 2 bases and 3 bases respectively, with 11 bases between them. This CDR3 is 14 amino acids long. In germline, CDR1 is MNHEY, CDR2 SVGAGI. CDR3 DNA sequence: TGTGCCAGCAGTTACGGCGAACAAGACTACGAGCAGTACTTC. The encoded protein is CASSYGEQDYEQYF.

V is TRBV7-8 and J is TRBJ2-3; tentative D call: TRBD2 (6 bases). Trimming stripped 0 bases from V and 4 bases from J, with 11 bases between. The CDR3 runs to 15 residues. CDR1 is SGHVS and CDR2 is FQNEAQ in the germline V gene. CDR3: CASSLALTRADTQYF. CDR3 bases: TGTGCCAGCAGCTTAGCCCTGACTAGGGCAGATACGCAGTATTTT.

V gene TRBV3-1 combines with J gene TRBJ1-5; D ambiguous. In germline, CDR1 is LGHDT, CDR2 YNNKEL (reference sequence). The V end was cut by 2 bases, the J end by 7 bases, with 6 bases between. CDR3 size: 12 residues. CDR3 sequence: CASSQNTQPQHF. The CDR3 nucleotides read TGTGCCAGCAGCCAAAATACCCAGCCCCAGCATTTT.

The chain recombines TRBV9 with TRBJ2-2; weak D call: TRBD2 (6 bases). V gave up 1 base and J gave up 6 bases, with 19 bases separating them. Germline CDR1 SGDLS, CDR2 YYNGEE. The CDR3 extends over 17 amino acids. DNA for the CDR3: TGTGCCAGCAGCGTACTAGCGAGACCCTCTAGGGCCGGGGAGCTGTTTTTT. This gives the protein CASSVLARPSRAGELFF.

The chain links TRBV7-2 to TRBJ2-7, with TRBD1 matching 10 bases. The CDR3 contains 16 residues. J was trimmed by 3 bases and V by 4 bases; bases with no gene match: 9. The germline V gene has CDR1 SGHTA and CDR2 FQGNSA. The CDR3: CASSSSVGTGDYEQYF. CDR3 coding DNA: TGTGCCAGCAGCTCCAGTGTGGGGACAGGGGACTACGAGCAGTACTTC.

This CDR3 reads CASSPTTGYYGYTF. CDR3 sequence (DNA): TGTGCCAGCAGCCCCACGACAGGGTACTATGGCTACACCTTC. The gene calls are TRBV7-6 and TRBJ1-2; 7 bases line up with TRBD1. Germline V gene data show CDR1 as SGHVS and CDR2 as FNYEAQ. The ends lost 5 bases at V and 3 bases at J; junction bases unmatched: 6. CDR3 length: 14 amino acids.

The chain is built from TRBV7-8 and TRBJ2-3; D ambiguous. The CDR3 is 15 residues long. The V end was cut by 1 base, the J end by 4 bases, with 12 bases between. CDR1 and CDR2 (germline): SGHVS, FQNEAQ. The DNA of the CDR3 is TGTGCCAGCAGCTTAGATGTTTCGGTCCCAGATACGCAGTATTTT. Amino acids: CASSLDVSVPDTQYF.

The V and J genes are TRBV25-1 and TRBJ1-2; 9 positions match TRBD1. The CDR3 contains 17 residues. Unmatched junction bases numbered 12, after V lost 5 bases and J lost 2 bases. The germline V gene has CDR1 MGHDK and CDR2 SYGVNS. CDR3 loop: CASSLPVPGQGNYGYTF. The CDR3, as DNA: TGTGCCAGCAGTCTCCCCGTCCCGGGACAGGGAAACTATGGCTACACCTTC.

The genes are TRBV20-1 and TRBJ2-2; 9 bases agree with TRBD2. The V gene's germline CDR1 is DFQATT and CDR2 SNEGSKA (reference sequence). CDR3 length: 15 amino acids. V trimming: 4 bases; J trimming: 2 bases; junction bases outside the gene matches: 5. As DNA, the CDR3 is TGCAGTGCTATAGCGGGAGCCCTCAACACCGGGGAGCTGTTTTTT. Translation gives CSAIAGALNTGELFF.

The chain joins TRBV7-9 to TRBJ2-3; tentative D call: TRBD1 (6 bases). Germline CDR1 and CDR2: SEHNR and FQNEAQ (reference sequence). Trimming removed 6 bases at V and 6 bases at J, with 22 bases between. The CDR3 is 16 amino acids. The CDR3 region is CASRMGAPSYQDTQYF. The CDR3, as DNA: TGTGCCAGCAGAATGGGGGCACCCTCGTACCAGGATACGCAGTATTTT.

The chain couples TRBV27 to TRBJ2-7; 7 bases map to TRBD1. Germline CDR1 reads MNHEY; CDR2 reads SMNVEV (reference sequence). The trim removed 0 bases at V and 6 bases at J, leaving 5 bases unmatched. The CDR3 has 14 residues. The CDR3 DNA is TGTGCCAGCAGTTTATCGACAGGGTCCCCCGAGCAGTACGTC. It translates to CASSLSTGSPEQYV.

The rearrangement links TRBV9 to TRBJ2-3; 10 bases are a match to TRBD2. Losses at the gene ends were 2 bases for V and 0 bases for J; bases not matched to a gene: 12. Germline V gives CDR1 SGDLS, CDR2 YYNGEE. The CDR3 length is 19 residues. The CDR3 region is CASSVHSGRASASTDTQYF. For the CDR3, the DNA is TGTGCCAGCAGCGTCCACAGCGGGAGGGCTTCCGCTAGCACAGATACGCAGTATTTT.

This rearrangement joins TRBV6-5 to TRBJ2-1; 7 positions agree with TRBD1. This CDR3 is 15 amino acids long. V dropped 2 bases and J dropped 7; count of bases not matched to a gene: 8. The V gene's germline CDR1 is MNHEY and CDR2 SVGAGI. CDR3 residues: CASSYNRGPTNEQFF. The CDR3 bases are TGTGCCAGCAGTTACAACAGGGGTCCGACAAATGAGCAGTTCTTC.

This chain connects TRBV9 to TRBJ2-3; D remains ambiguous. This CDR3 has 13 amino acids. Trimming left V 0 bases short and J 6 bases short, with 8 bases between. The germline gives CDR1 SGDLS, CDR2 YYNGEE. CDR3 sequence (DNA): TGTGCCAGCAGCGTAGCTATATGGGATACGCAGTATTTT. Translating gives CASSVAIWDTQYF.

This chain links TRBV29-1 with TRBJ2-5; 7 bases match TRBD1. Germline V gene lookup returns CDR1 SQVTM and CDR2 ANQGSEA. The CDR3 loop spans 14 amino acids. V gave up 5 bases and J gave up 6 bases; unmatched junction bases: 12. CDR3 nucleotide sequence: TGCAGCGTTAATCCCGGGACAGATGTTAAGACCCAGTACTTC. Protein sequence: CSVNPGTDVKTQYF.

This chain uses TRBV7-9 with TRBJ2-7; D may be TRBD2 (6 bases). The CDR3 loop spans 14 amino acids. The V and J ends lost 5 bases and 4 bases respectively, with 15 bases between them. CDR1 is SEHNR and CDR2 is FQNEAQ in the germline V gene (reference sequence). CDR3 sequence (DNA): TGTGCCAGCAGCCAACTTGGGGGGATGTACGAGCAGTACGTC. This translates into CASSQLGGMYEQYV.

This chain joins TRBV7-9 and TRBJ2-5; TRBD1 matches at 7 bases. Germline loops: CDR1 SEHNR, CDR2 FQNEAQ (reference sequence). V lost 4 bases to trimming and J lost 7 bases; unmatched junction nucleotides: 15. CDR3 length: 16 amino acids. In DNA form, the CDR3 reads TGTGCCAGCAGCTACCCCCCCACAGGGGAGCCTCGGACCCAGTACTTC. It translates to CASSYPPTGEPRTQYF.

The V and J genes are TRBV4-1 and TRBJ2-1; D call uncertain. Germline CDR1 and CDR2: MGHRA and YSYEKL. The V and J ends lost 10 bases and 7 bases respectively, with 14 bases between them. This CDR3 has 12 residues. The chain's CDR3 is CATGPGRNEQFF. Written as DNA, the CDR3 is TGCGCCACAGGACCGGGCAGAAATGAGCAGTTCTTC.

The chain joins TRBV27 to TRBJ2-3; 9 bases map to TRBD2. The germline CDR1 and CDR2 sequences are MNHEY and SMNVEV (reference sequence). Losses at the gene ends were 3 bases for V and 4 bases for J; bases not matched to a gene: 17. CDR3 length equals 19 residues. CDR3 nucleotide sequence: TGTGCCAGCAGTTTGTTGGCGGGAGGGCCCTCATCTCTCGCAGATACGCAGTATTTT. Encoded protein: CASSLLAGGPSSLADTQYF.

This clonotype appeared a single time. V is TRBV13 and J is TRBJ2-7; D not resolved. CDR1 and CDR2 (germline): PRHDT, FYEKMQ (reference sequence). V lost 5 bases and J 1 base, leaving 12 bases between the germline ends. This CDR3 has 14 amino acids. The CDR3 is CASSATGPSYEQYF. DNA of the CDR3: TGTGCCAGCAGCGCAACGGGTCCTTCCTACGAGCAGTACTTC.

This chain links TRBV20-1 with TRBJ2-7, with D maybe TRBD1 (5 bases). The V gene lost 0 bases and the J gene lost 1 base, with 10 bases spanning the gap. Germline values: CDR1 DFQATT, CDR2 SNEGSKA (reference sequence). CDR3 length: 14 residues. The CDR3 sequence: CSARDPDTSYEQYF. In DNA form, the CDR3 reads TGCAGTGCTAGAGATCCGGACACATCCTACGAGCAGTACTTC.

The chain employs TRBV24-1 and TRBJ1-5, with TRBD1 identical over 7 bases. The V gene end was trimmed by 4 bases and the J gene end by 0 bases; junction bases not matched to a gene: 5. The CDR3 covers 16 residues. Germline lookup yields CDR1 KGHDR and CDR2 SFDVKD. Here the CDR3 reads CATSEPGQYSNQPQHF. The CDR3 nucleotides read TGTGCCACCAGTGAGCCGGGACAGTATAGCAATCAGCCCCAGCATTTT.

CDR3 sequence (DNA): TGTGCCAGCAACCCCACGGGGACATTAACGGGCACAGATACGCAGTATTTT. It yields the protein CASNPTGTLTGTDTQYF. V is TRBV9 and J is TRBJ2-3; D might be TRBD1 (6 bases). Germline V gene sequence: CDR1 SGDLS, CDR2 YYNGEE. This CDR3 spans 17 amino acids. V gave up 6 bases and J gave up 1 base, with 21 bases separating them. Supplemented by reference TRBV9 and TRBJ2-3, the full variable domain reads DSGVTQTPKHLITATGQRVTLRCSPRSGDLSVYWYQQSLDQGLQFLIQYYNGEERAKGNILERFSAQQFPDLHSELNLSSLELGDSALYFCASNPTGTLTGTDTQYFGPGTRLTVL.

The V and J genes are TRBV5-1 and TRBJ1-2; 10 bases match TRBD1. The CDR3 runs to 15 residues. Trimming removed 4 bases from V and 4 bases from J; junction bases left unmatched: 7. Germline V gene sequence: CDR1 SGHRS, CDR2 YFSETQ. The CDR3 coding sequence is TGCGCCAGCAGCGAAGGGACAGGGGCCGGCTATGGCTACACCTTC. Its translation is CASSEGTGAGYGYTF.

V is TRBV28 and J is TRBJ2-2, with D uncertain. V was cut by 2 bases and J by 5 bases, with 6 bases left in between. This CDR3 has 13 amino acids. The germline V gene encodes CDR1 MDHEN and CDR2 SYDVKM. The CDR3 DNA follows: TGTGCCAGCAGTTTAGTCCCTACCGGGGAGCTGTTTTTT. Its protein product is CASSLVPTGELFF.

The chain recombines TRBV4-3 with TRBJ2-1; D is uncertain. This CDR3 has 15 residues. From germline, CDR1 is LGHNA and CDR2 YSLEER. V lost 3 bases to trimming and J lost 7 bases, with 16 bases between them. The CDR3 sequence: CASSQLLLKGNEQFF. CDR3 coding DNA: TGCGCCAGCAGCCAGCTACTTTTGAAAGGGAATGAGCAGTTCTTC.

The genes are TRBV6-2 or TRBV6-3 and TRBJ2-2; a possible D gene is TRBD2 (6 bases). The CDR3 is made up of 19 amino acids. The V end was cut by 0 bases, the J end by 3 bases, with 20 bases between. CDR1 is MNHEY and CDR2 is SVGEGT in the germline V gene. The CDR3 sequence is CASSYSPADYFPDTGELFF. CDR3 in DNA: TGTGCCAGCAGTTACTCGCCGGCGGACTACTTTCCTGACACCGGGGAGCTGTTTTTT.